Included here is one TCR beta chain sequence, with context. Its target is not known. The method was immunoSEQ multiplex PCR; TCRdb's version includes in-frame clones alone and lacks a portion of them. The sample has tens of thousands of clones, roughly 80% seen once; the top ten hold about 2.6%. The data stem from a study of PD-1 blockade in mismatch repair-deficient tumors. Overall study: All were previously treated, progressing patients with about twelve mismatch repair-deficient cancer types.

CDR3 size: 16 residues. Trimming removed 5 bases from V and 4 bases from J; junction bases left unmatched: 11. From germline, CDR1 is SGHTA and CDR2 FQGNSA. PCR or immunohistochemistry showed mismatch repair deficiency in every enrolled patient. TCR sequencing covered a few patients who responded to pembrolizumab. Study-wide results and caveats: Rapid post-treatment expansion, then contraction, generally preceding radiologic response, marked tumor-resident clones.

The rearrangement joins TRBV7-2 to TRBJ2-5, with TRBD2 matching 9 bases. This specimen consisted of peripheral blood, obtained 12 weeks after starting pembrolizumab. The clonotype originates from an adult with mismatch repair-deficient cancer. The CDR3 bases are TGTGCCAGCAGCCCAAGCAGCGGGAGGTACGGAGAGACCCAGTACTTC. It encodes CASSPSSGRYGETQYF.